One and the same sample provided the 10 T cell receptor beta chains below, sequenced in a study of blood T cells in healthy people across ages. Sample-barcoded 5' priming and a J-beta primer mix drove a second PCR of about 7 to 12 cycles. Via MiXCR, TCRdb re-called the 5' RACE reads, giving one row per CDR3 protein. The sample lists nearly 1 million distinct CDR3 sequences, roughly half occurring once. Sequenced material: blood. The receptors shown here come from a woman in her fifties or sixties in good health.

This sequence joins TRBV20-1 and TRBJ2-4; 7 bases match TRBD1. The CDR3 loop spans 13 amino acids. V trimming: 8 bases; J trimming: 2 bases; junction bases outside the gene matches: 6. Germline lookup yields CDR1 DFQATT and CDR2 SNEGSKA (reference sequence). In nucleotides, the CDR3 is TGCAGTCCAAAGGACAGGACCAAAAACATTCAGTACTTC. It translates to CSPKDRTKNIQYF.

This sequence joins TRBV29-1 and TRBJ2-7; 10 nucleotides align to TRBD2. The CDR3 sequence is 17 residues long. Germline CDR1 SQVTM, CDR2 ANQGSEA. With 4 bases clipped from V and 3 bases from J, the junction kept 15 bases outside the gene matches. In DNA, the CDR3 is TGCAGCGTTGTTAGGACTAGCGGCCATCATACGGGCTACGAGCAGTACTTC. Translation gives CSVVRTSGHHTGYEQYF.

This clonotype was detected a few times. The genes are TRBV7-2 and TRBJ2-3; 11 positions agree with TRBD2. Germline V CDR1 and CDR2: SGHTA, FQGNSA. The ends lost 7 bases at V and 8 bases at J; junction bases unmatched: 11. The CDR3 has 15 amino acids. DNA of the CDR3: TGTGCCAGCACCTATTCTCCACTAGCGGGAGTTACGCAGTATTTT. Translated, it gives CASTYSPLAGVTQYF.

This chain links TRBV29-1 with TRBJ2-3; D possibly uses TRBD1 or TRBD2 (5 bases each). The V gene lost 7 bases and the J gene lost 4 bases, with 24 bases spanning the gap. The CDR3 totals 16 residues. Germline V gene lookup returns CDR1 SQVTM and CDR2 ANQGSEA. The CDR3 is CSAAKTPGRSPDTQYF. The CDR3 DNA reads as TGCAGCGCTGCCAAAACCCCGGGACGGTCGCCAGATACGCAGTATTTT.

J is TRBJ2-3 and V is TRBV4-3; 9 bases agree with TRBD1. CDR1 LGHNA and CDR2 YSLEER come from the germline V gene. After removal of 2 bases from V and 3 bases from J, the junction contained 3 bases not matched to a gene. The CDR3 extends over 15 amino acids. In nucleotides, the CDR3 is TGCGCCAGCAGCCAACTGGACAGGGGAACAGATACGCAGTATTTT. It specifies CASSQLDRGTDTQYF.

This clonotype was detected once. The chain uses TRBV28 and TRBJ1-1, with D hard to call. The CDR3 extends over 17 amino acids. Deletions cut 3 bases from V and 4 bases from J, with 21 bases between. Germline V CDR1 and CDR2: MDHEN, SYDVKM. CDR3 nucleotides: TGTGCCAGCAGTTTTCATTTGGGAGCCGCAGATTTCACTGAAGCTTTCTTT. Translated: CASSFHLGAADFTEAFF.

This clonotype was recorded a few times. This sequence joins TRBV20-1 and TRBJ2-7, with a tentative D call TRBD2 (7 bases). The V gene's germline CDR1 is DFQATT and CDR2 SNEGSKA (reference sequence). The CDR3 has 15 amino acids. Trimming removed 4 bases from V and 0 bases from J, with 16 bases in between. CDR3 DNA sequence: TGCAGTGCTATCACGGGGGGCAGATTCTCCTACGAGCAGTACTTC. As protein: CSAITGGRFSYEQYF.

This clonotype was observed a single time. The J gene is TRBJ2-1, the V gene TRBV2, with 12 bases fitting TRBD2. The CDR3 spans 15 residues. V was pared by 4 bases and J by 9 bases, with 7 bases of the junction left unmatched. Germline CDR1 SNHLY, CDR2 FYNNEI. The CDR3 DNA reads TGTGCCAGCAGTGGCCTAGCGGGAGGGAAAGGTGAGCAGTTCTTC. Translation gives CASSGLAGGKGEQFF.

This clonotype has a handful of counts. The chain combines TRBV4-1 with TRBJ1-2, with 8 nucleotides matching TRBD1. CDR1 MGHRA and CDR2 YSYEKL come from the germline V gene. The CDR3 totals 15 residues. V lost 1 base to trimming and J lost 2 bases; unmatched junction nucleotides: 3. The CDR3 coding sequence is TGCGCCAGCAGCCAAGGGACAGGGAGAAACTATGGCTACACCTTC. Protein: CASSQGTGRNYGYTF.

V gene TRBV12-3 or TRBV12-4 combines with J gene TRBJ2-4, with D possibly being TRBD2 (6 bases). Trimming took 5 bases from V and 13 from J, leaving 12 bases between them. This CDR3 has 11 residues. CDR3 DNA sequence: TGTGCCAGCAGTCAAAGGGAGGTGCAGTACTTC. As protein: CASSQREVQYF.